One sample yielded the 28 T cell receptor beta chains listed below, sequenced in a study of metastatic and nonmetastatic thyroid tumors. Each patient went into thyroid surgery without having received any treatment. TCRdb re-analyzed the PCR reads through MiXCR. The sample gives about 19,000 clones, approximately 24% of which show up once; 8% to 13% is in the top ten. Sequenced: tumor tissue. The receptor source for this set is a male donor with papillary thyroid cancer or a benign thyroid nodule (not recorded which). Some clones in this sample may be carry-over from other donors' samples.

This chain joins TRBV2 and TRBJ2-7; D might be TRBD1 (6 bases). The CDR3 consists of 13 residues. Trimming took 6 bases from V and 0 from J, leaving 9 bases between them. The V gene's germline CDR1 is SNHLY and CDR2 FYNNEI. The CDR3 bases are TGTGCCAGCAGGTCGGACAGCTCCTACGAGCAGTACTTC. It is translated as CASRSDSSYEQYF.

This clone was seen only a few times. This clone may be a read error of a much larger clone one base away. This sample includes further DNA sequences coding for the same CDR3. CDR3 nucleotide sequence: TGTGCCAGCAGTCCGGCAGCCAGCAATCAGCCCCAGCATTTT. Its translation: CASSPAASNQPQHF. V usage is TRBV12-3 or TRBV12-4 and J usage is TRBJ1-5; D not resolved. This CDR3 contains 14 residues. V was cut by 5 bases and J by 1 base, with 9 bases left in between.

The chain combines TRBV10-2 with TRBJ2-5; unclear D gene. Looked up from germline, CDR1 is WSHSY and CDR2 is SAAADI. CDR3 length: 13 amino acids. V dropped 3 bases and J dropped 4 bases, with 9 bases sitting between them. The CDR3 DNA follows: TGCGCCAGCAGTGATATACAAGGAGAGACCCAGTACTTC. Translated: CASSDIQGETQYF.

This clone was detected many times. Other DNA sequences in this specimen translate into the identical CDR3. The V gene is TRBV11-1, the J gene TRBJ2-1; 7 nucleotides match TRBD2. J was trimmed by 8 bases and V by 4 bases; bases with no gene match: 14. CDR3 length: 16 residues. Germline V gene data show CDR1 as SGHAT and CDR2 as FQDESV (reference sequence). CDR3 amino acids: CASSSTAGDPGDEQFF. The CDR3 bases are TGTGCCAGCAGCTCCACCGCGGGAGATCCTGGCGATGAGCAGTTCTTC.

CDR3 nucleotide sequence: TGCGCCAGCAGCTTGAGTGGGGAGTCCTATAATTCACCCCTCCACTTT. This translates into CASSLSGESYNSPLHF. The rearrangement joins TRBV5-1 to TRBJ1-6; D is undetermined. The V end was cut by 1 base, the J end by 1 base, with 9 bases between. Germline CDR1 SGHRS, CDR2 YFSETQ. The CDR3 runs 16 residues.

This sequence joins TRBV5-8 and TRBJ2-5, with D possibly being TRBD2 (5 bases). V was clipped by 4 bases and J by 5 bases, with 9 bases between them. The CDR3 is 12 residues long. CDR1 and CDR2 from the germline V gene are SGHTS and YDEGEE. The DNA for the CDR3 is TGTGCCAGCAGCGAGGGTTTGGAGACCCAGTACTTC. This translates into CASSEGLETQYF.

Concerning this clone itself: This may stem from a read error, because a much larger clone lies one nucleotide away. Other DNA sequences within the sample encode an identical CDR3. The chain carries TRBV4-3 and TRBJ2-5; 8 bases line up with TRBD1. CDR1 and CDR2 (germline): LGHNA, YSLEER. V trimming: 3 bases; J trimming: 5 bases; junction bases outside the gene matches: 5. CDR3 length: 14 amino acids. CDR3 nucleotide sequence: TGCGCCAGCAGCCAGGGGACAGGCACGGAGACCCAGTACTTC. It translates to CASSQGTGTETQYF.

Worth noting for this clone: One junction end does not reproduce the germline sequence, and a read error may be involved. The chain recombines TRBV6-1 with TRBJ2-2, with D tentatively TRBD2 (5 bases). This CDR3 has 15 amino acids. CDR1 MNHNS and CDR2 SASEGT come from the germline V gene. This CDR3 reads CASSFELSGTWELFF. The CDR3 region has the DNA TGTGCCAGCAGTTTCGAACTAAGCGGCACCTGGGAGCTGTTTTTT.

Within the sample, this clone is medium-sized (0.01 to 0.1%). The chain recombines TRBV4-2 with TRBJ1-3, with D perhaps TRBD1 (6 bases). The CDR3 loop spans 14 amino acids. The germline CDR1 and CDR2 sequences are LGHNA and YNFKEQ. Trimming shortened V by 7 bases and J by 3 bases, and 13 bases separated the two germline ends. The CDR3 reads CASTLGASGNTIYF. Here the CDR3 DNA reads TGTGCCAGCACCCTGGGGGCTAGTGGAAACACCATATATTTT.

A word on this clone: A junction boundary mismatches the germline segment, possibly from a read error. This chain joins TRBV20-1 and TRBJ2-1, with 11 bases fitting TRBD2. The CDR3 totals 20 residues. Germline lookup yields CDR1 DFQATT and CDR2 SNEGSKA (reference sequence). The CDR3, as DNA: TGCAGTGCTAGACTTCAGAGCACTAGCGGGAGAACCCGCTCCTTCAATGAGCAGTTCTTC. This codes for CSARLQSTSGRTRSFNEQFF.

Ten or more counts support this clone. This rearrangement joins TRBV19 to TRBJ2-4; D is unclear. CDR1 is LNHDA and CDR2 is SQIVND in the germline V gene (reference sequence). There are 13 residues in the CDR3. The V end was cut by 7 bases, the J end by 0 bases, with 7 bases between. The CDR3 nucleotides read TGTGCCAGTATGGAACTAGCCAAAAACATTCAGTACTTC. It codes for CASMELAKNIQYF.

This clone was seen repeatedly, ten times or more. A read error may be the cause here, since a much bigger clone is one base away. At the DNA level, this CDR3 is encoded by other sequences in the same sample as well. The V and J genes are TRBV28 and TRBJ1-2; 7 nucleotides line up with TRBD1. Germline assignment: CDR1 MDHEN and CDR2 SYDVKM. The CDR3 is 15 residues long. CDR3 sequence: CASSWTTGRNYGYTF. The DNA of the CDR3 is TGTGCTAGCAGTTGGACGACAGGGCGAAACTATGGCTACACCTTC.

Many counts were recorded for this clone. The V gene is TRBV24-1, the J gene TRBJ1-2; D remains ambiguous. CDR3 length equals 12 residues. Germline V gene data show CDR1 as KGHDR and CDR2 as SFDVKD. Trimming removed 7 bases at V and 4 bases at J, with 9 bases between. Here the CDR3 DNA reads TGTGCCACCAGCCGGGGAACCTATGGCTACACCTTC. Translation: CATSRGTYGYTF.

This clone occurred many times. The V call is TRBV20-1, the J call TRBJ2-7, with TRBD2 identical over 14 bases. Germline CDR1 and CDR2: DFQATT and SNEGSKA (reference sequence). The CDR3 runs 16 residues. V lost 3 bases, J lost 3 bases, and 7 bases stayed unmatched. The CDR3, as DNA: TGCAGTGCTAGGGGGACTAGCGGGAGTGAAATCTACGAGCAGTACTTC. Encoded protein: CSARGTSGSEIYEQYF.

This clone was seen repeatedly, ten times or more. Here the CDR3 DNA reads TGTGCCAGCAGCCTACCAGGGAACAGCAATGAGCAGTTCTTC. Amino acid sequence: CASSLPGNSNEQFF. V is TRBV5-4 and J is TRBJ2-1; weak D call: TRBD1 (5 bases). V was shortened by 4 bases and J by 6 bases, with 14 bases between the two germline ends. CDR3 length: 14 amino acids. Germline-derived CDR1 and CDR2 are SGHNT and YYREEE (reference sequence). Drawing the rest from reference TRBV5-4 and TRBJ2-1, the complete variable domain is ETGVTQSPTHLIKTRGQQVTLRCSSQSGHNTVSWYQQALGQGPQFIFQYYREEENGRGNFPPRFSGLQFPNYSSELNVNALELDDSALYLCASSLPGNSNEQFFGPGTRLTVL.

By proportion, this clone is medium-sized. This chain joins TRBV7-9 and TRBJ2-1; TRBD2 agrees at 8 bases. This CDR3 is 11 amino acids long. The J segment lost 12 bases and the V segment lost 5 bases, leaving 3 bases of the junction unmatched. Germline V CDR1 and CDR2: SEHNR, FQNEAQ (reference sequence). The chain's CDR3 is CASSPGLAQFF. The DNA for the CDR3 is TGTGCCAGCAGCCCAGGACTAGCGCAGTTCTTC.

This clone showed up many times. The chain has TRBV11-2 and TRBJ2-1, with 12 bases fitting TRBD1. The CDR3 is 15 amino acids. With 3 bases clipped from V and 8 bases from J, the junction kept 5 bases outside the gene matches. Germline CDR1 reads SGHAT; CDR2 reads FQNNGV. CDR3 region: CASSFGTGGTDEQFF. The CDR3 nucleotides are TGTGCCAGCAGCTTCGGGACAGGGGGCACGGATGAGCAGTTCTTC.

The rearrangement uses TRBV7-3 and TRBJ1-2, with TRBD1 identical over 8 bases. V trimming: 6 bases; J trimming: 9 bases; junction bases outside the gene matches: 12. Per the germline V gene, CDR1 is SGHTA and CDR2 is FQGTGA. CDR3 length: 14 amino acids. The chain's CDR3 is CASSEAGTGDSYTF. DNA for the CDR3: TGTGCCAGCAGTGAAGCCGGGACAGGCGATAGCTACACCTTC.

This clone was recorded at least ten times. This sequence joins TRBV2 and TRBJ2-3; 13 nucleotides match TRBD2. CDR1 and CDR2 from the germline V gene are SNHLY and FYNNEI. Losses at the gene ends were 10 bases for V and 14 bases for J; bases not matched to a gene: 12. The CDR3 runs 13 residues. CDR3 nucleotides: TGTGCCACCGTCCCGGGACTAGCGGGATTGGGGTATTTT. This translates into CATVPGLAGLGYF.

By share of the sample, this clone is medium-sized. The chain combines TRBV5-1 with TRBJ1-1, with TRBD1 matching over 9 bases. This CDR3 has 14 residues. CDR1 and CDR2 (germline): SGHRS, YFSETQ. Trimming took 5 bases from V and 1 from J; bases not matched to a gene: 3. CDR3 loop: CASRRDRANTEAFF. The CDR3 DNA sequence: TGCGCCAGCAGGAGGGACAGGGCGAACACTGAAGCTTTCTTT.

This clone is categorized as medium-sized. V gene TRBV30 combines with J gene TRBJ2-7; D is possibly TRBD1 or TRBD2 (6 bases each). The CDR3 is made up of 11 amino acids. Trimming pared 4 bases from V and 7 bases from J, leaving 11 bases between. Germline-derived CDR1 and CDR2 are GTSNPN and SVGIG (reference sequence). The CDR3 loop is CAWIQGGEQYF. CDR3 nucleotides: TGTGCCTGGATACAGGGAGGTGAGCAGTACTTC.

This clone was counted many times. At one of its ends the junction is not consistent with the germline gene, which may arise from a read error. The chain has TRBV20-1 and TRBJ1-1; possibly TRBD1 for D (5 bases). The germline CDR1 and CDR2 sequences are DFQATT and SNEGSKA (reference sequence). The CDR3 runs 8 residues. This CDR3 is CSVGTPNF. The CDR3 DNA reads TGCAGTGTAGGGACCCCAAACTTT.

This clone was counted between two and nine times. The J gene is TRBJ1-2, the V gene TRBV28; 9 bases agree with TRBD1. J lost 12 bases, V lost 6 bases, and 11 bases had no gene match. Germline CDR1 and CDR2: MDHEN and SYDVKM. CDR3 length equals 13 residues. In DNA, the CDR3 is TGTGCCAGCAGCTCACAAGGGACAGGGTTGGACACCTTC. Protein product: CASSSQGTGLDTF.

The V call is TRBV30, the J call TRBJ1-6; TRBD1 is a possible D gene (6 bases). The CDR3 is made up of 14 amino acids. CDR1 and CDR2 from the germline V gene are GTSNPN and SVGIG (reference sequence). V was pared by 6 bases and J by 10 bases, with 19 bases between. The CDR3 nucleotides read TGTGCCTGTCTTGGTGGGAGGGACAACTCACCCCTCCACTTT. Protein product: CACLGGRDNSPLHF.

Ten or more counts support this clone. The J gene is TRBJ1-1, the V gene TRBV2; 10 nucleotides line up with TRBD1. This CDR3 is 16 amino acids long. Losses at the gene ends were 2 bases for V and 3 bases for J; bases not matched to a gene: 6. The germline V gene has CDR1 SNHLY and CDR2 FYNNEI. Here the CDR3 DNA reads TGTGCCAGCAGTGAATTTGTCGGGACAGGGGACACTGAAGCTTTCTTT. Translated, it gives CASSEFVGTGDTEAFF.

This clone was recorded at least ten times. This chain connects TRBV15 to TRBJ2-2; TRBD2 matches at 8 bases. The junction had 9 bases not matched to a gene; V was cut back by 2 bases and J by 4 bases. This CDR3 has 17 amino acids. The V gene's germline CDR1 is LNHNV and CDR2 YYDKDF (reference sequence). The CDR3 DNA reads TGTGCCACCAGCAGAACCCTAAGCGGGAGAGGCACCGGGGAGCTGTTTTTT. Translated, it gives CATSRTLSGRGTGELFF.

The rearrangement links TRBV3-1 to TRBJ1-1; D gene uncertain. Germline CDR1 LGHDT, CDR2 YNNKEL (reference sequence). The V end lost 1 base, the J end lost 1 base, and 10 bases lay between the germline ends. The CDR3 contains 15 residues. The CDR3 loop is CASSQVQMGNTEAFF. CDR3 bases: TGTGCCAGCAGCCAAGTCCAGATGGGGAACACTGAAGCTTTCTTT.

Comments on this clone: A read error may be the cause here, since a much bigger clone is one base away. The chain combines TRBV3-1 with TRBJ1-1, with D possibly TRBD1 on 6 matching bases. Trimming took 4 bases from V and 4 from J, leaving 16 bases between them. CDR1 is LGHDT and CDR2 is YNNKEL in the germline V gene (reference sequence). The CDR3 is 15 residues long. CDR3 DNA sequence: TGTGCCAGCAGCCCTATCCGACAGGTGCGCACTGAAGCTTTCTTT. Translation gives CASSPIRQVRTEAFF. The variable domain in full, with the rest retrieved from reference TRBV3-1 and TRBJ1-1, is DTAVSQTPKYLVTQMGNDKSIKCEQNLGHDTMYWYKQDSKKFLKIMFSYNNKELIINETVPNRFSPKSPDKAHLNLHINSLELGDSAVYFCASSPIRQVRTEAFFGQGTRLTVV.